Following are 24 T cell receptor beta chains from one sample sequenced in a study of T-cell reconstitution after alpha-beta-depleted transplantation in children. The TCRbeta library was prepared with unique molecular identifiers. TCRdb fed the PCR reads into MiXCR, producing one record per CDR3 protein. The data contain about 400,000 distinct CDR3 sequences, roughly 20% of them singletons. The source material was PBMCs from the stem cell graft donor, sampled from the stem cell graft. These receptors originate from a human donor who donated a stem cell graft to a child with acute myeloid leukemia.

The CDR3 here is CSARDRAGRLNTEAFF. As DNA, the CDR3 is TGCAGTGCTAGAGATCGGGCAGGGCGGCTGAACACTGAAGCTTTCTTT. The rearrangement uses TRBV20-1 and TRBJ1-1; tentative D call: TRBD1 (5 bases). The length of the CDR3 is 16 residues. Trimming took 0 bases from V and 0 from J, leaving 14 bases between them. Germline-derived CDR1 and CDR2 are DFQATT and SNEGSKA (reference sequence).

This clonotype was seen a few times. The chain employs TRBV12-3 or TRBV12-4 and TRBJ1-1; D not resolved. Trimming shortened V by 5 bases and J by 6 bases, and 10 bases separated the two germline ends. The length of the CDR3 is 12 residues. In DNA form, the CDR3 reads TGTGCCAGCAGTGCCACAGCTTCTGAAGCTTTCTTT. Translation: CASSATASEAFF.

The chain joins TRBV5-1 to TRBJ2-3; a weak D match, TRBD2 (6 bases). The CDR3 runs to 18 residues. Germline V gene lookup returns CDR1 SGHRS and CDR2 YFSETQ. Trimming removed 0 bases at V and 0 bases at J, with 17 bases between. The CDR3 reads CASSLVTWRDASTDTQYF. Here the CDR3 DNA reads TGCGCCAGCAGCTTGGTAACCTGGCGGGACGCCAGCACAGATACGCAGTATTTT.

This rearrangement joins TRBV15 to TRBJ2-5, with D perhaps TRBD2 (6 bases). The V gene's germline CDR1 is LNHNV and CDR2 YYDKDF (reference sequence). This CDR3 is built from 15 residues. The V gene lost 2 bases and the J gene lost 3 bases, with 13 bases spanning the gap. CDR3 loop: CATSRTGTYKETQYF. Here the CDR3 DNA reads TGTGCCACCAGCAGAACCGGGACTTACAAAGAGACCCAGTACTTC.

The V call is TRBV7-8, the J call TRBJ1-5, with D possibly being TRBD1 (5 bases). CDR3 length: 16 residues. CDR1 and CDR2 (germline): SGHVS, FQNEAQ. Trimming stripped 3 bases from V and 4 bases from J, with 16 bases between. The CDR3 loop is CASSLARDLRNQPQHF. The CDR3 DNA reads TGTGCCAGCAGCTTGGCCCGGGACTTACGGAATCAGCCCCAGCATTTT.

This clonotype was counted only a few times. CDR3 sequence reads: CSVEDRRAGGSYNEQFF. The CDR3 DNA reads TGCAGCGTTGAAGACCGTAGGGCGGGAGGTTCCTACAATGAGCAGTTCTTC. The chain is built from TRBV29-1 and TRBJ2-1, with TRBD2 matching 8 bases. Germline CDR1 is SQVTM and CDR2 is ANQGSEA. J gave up 1 base and V 0 bases, and 8 bases lay outside the gene matches. The CDR3 totals 17 residues.

This clonotype was seen repeatedly, ten times or more. V and J are TRBV20-1 and TRBJ2-7, with a tentative D call TRBD1 (5 bases). Per germline, CDR1 DFQATT and CDR2 SNEGSKA (reference sequence). V was trimmed by 1 base and J by 6 bases, leaving 16 bases between them. This CDR3 has 14 amino acids. The CDR3 sequence is CSARGTYQWSEQYF. The CDR3 coding sequence is TGCAGTGCTAGAGGGACATACCAGTGGAGCGAGCAGTACTTC.

The genes are TRBV20-1 and TRBJ1-3; 11 nucleotides agree with TRBD1. Germline CDR1 is DFQATT and CDR2 is SNEGSKA (reference sequence). The CDR3 totals 15 residues. The V segment lost 6 bases and the J segment 2 bases; nucleotides outside the gene matches: 6. CDR3 nucleotide sequence: TGCAGTGCAGAACGGGACAGGGGGGCTGGAAACACCATATATTTT. Its protein is CSAERDRGAGNTIYF.

V usage is TRBV9 and J usage is TRBJ2-5; 11 bases line up with TRBD2. Germline V CDR1 and CDR2: SGDLS, YYNGEE. Germline trimming cut 3 bases from V and 3 bases from J; bases unmatched to any gene: 1. The CDR3 covers 14 residues. CDR3 sequence (DNA): TGTGCCAGCAGCGCGACTAGCGGGGAAGAGACCCAGTACTTC. It specifies CASSATSGEETQYF.

The chain uses TRBV4-3 and TRBJ2-2; D gene ambiguous. This CDR3 has 14 residues. The V gene lost 0 bases and the J gene lost 0 bases, with 2 bases spanning the gap. Germline loops: CDR1 LGHNA, CDR2 YSLEER. In nucleotides, the CDR3 is TGCGCCAGCAGCCAAGATTCGAACACCGGGGAGCTGTTTTTT. It yields the protein CASSQDSNTGELFF.

This clonotype has ten or more counts. This chain links TRBV20-1 with TRBJ2-1; 8 nucleotides line up with TRBD2. J was trimmed by 6 bases and V by 6 bases; bases with no gene match: 7. The germline gives CDR1 DFQATT, CDR2 SNEGSKA (reference sequence). This CDR3 is built from 13 residues. In DNA, the CDR3 is TGCAGTGCCGCGGGACTAGTTTTCAATGAGCAGTTCTTC. Amino acids: CSAAGLVFNEQFF.

The chain joins TRBV20-1 to TRBJ1-6, with TRBD1 identical over 7 bases. Germline trimming cut 5 bases from V and 9 bases from J; bases unmatched to any gene: 10. The CDR3 has 14 amino acids. CDR1 is DFQATT, CDR2 SNEGSKA, per germline (reference sequence). The CDR3: CSAFGTAGVSPLHF. CDR3 nucleotide sequence: TGCAGTGCTTTCGGGACAGCGGGGGTTTCACCCCTCCACTTT.

This clonotype was seen only a few times. V gene TRBV25-1 combines with J gene TRBJ2-5, with D perhaps matching TRBD2 (7 bases). Trimming removed 6 bases from V and 5 bases from J, with 19 bases in between. The CDR3 totals 15 residues. CDR1 is MGHDK, CDR2 SYGVNS, per germline. The CDR3 DNA reads TGTGCCAGCAGCCCGGCGGGGGCAGGGGATGAGACCCAGTACTTC. Translating it yields CASSPAGAGDETQYF.

This clonotype showed up many times. V is TRBV20-1 and J is TRBJ1-3; D is possibly TRBD1 (5 bases). CDR1 DFQATT and CDR2 SNEGSKA come from the germline V gene (reference sequence). V gave up 8 bases and J gave up 1 base, with 12 bases separating them. The CDR3 length is 13 residues. CDR3 nucleotides: TGCAGTAGCGGGACCGAGTCTGGAAACACCATATATTTT. Protein: CSSGTESGNTIYF.

This rearrangement joins TRBV12-3 or TRBV12-4 to TRBJ2-3; TRBD2 matches at 7 bases. After removal of 6 bases from V and 1 base from J, the junction contained 10 bases not matched to a gene. The CDR3 length is 16 residues. This CDR3 reads CASSPGGRKGTDTQYF. The CDR3 nucleotides read TGTGCCAGCAGCCCTGGCGGGAGAAAGGGCACAGATACGCAGTATTTT.

The J gene is TRBJ2-3, the V gene TRBV12-3 or TRBV12-4; TRBD2 aligns across 8 bases. CDR3 length equals 14 residues. J gave up 2 bases and V 8 bases, and 6 bases lay outside the gene matches. The CDR3 DNA follows: TGTGCCAGCCGGGGACTAGGCTTCACAGATACGCAGTATTTT. Its translation is CASRGLGFTDTQYF.

This clonotype was found a few times. This chain connects TRBV6-2 or TRBV6-3 to TRBJ2-1; the D gene is possibly TRBD2 (5 bases). The CDR3 has 12 residues. Germline V gives CDR1 MNHEY, CDR2 SVGEGT. V was trimmed by 6 bases and J by 8 bases, leaving 11 bases between them. The CDR3 sequence is CASSLNGDEQFF. Written as DNA, the CDR3 is TGTGCCAGCAGCTTGAACGGGGATGAGCAGTTCTTC.

The chain combines TRBV2 with TRBJ1-1; no firm D call. V gave up 0 bases and J gave up 10 bases, with 12 bases separating them. Germline V gene data show CDR1 as SNHLY and CDR2 as FYNNEI. The CDR3 length is 13 residues. CDR3 residues: CASSEALGRGAFF. CDR3 DNA sequence: TGTGCCAGCAGTGAAGCGCTAGGCCGGGGAGCTTTCTTT.

This clonotype was seen a handful of times. The chain is built from TRBV29-1 and TRBJ2-4; D remains ambiguous. Trimming shortened V by 4 bases and J by 7 bases, and 8 bases separated the two germline ends. The CDR3 sequence is 11 residues long. Germline assignment: CDR1 SQVTM and CDR2 ANQGSEA. The CDR3 DNA is TGCAGCGTTGTAGGAGCGAACATTCAGTACTTC. Amino acids: CSVVGANIQYF.

This clonotype has a count of ten or more. The rearrangement links TRBV12-3 or TRBV12-4 to TRBJ2-3, with D possibly being TRBD2 (5 bases). Trimming shortened V by 2 bases and J by 4 bases, and 10 bases separated the two germline ends. The CDR3 covers 14 residues. In DNA, the CDR3 is TGTGCCAGCAGTTTACAGGCTAGCTCAGATACGCAGTATTTT. As protein: CASSLQASSDTQYF.

This clonotype was recorded a few times. The chain carries TRBV27 and TRBJ1-2; 8 bases map to TRBD1. After removal of 6 bases from V and 7 bases from J, the junction contained 7 bases not matched to a gene. Looked up from germline, CDR1 is MNHEY and CDR2 is SMNVEV (reference sequence). The CDR3 has 13 residues. The CDR3 sequence is CASREGTGGGYTF. In DNA, the CDR3 is TGTGCCAGCAGGGAAGGGACAGGAGGTGGCTACACCTTC.

This clonotype showed up just a few times. The V and J genes are TRBV6-4 and TRBJ2-1; D is ambiguous. This CDR3 has 14 residues. V dropped 0 bases and J dropped 10 bases, with 13 bases sitting between them. Germline V gives CDR1 MRHNA, CDR2 SNTAGT. The CDR3 is CASSDSLLGAEQFF. DNA of the CDR3: TGTGCCAGCAGTGACTCGCTGCTGGGCGCGGAGCAGTTCTTC.

This chain joins TRBV15 and TRBJ2-7; 11 bases agree with TRBD2. From germline, CDR1 is LNHNV and CDR2 YYDKDF (reference sequence). The CDR3 spans 16 residues. V dropped 4 bases and J dropped 7; count of bases not matched to a gene: 12. The CDR3 loop is CATSKSGTSGRREQYF. DNA of the CDR3: TGTGCCACCAGCAAGTCCGGGACTAGCGGAAGAAGGGAGCAGTACTTC.

This clonotype was found a few times. The chain employs TRBV9 and TRBJ2-3; no clear D. Per the germline V gene, CDR1 is SGDLS and CDR2 is YYNGEE. The CDR3 is 13 amino acids. Between the trimmed V and J ends, which lost 0 bases and 2 bases, there was a span of 4 bases. The CDR3 nucleotides read TGTGCCAGCAGCGTAGTCCCCACAGATACGCAGTATTTT. This codes for CASSVVPTDTQYF.